This TCR beta chain is drawn from a study of T cell changes during pregnancy in multiple sclerosis. Clones were sequenced by immunoSEQ multiplex PCR, and TCRdb holds only the in-frame ones, with some missing. The sample carries about 53,000 clones, roughly 91% recorded once. The receptor was isolated from a female donor with multiple sclerosis, enrolled in a pregnancy study. Material: CD4+ T cells from peripheral blood mononuclear cells, obtained in the third trimester of pregnancy.

CDR3 amino acids: CASSRELNTEAFF. CDR3 nucleotide sequence: TGTGCCAGCAGCCGGGAGTTGAACACTGAAGCTTTCTTT. The gene calls are TRBV11-2 and TRBJ1-1; D unresolved. There are 13 residues in the CDR3. Germline CDR1 is SGHAT and CDR2 is FQNNGV. Trimming stripped 5 bases from V and 0 bases from J, with 7 bases between.